A selection of T cell receptor beta chains follows, all from one sample in a study of CD8+ T cells in alopecia areata. Method: immunoSEQ multiplex PCR; TCRdb's copy keeps in-frame clones and lacks some. The sample includes about 200,000 clones, 55% to 70% seen only once; the top ten take about 4.2%. This sample comprised CD4+ T cells sorted from blood, obtained at week 4, from a patient treated with tofacitinib. The receptor source for this set is a human donor with alopecia areata. The CDR3 runs from the conserved cysteine through the conserved F or W. Fields, in order: D gene, clone size, V gene, J gene, CDR3 protein, CDR3 DNA. D genes are given only for firm matches. Some rows mark clone size as missing; the rest say once, few, many or name a class of expanded clone.

.	.	TRBV7-9	TRBJ1-5	CASSSKGGGNNQPQHF	TGTGCCAGCAGTTCCAAGGGCGGTGGTAACAATCAGCCCCAGCATTTT
.	once	TRBV15	TRBJ2-1	CATSRPGYEQFF	TGTGCCACCAGCAGGCCCGGGTATGAGCAGTTCTTC
.	.	TRBV30	TRBJ1-2	CAWTKQGYYGYTF	TGTGCCTGGACTAAGCAGGGGTACTATGGCTACACCTTC
.	few	TRBV29-1	TRBJ2-6	CSVDVSSGANVLTF	TGCAGCGTTGATGTGAGCTCTGGGGCCAACGTCCTGACTTTC
.	.	TRBV7-9	TRBJ2-5	CASSFGETQYF	TGTGCCAGCAGCTTCGGCGAGACCCAGTACTTC
TRBD2	.	TRBV10-3	TRBJ2-3	CAISLTSGGADTQYF	TGTGCCATCAGCCTGACTAGCGGGGGTGCAGATACGCAGTATTTT
TRBD1	.	TRBV29-1	TRBJ1-1	CSVGTALNTEAFF	TGCAGCGTGGGGACAGCTTTGAACACTGAAGCTTTCTTT
.	.	TRBV5-6	TRBJ2-5	CASSLARGLNKYF	TGTGCCAGCAGCTTGGCGAGAGGCCTAAACAAGTACTTC
.	.	TRBV2	TRBJ2-2	CASSPASLGTGELFF	TGTGCCAGCAGTCCCGCCTCTTTGGGCACCGGGGAGCTGTTTTTT
.	.	TRBV11-2	TRBJ1-1	CASSLVGALNTEAFF	TGTGCCAGCAGCTTAGTCGGAGCTTTAAACACTGAAGCTTTCTTT
.	few	TRBV6-5	TRBJ2-5	CASSKQETQYF	TGTGCCAGCAGTAAACAAGAGACCCAGTACTTC
.	.	TRBV9	TRBJ1-1	CASSPLLSQNTEAFF	TGTGCCAGCAGCCCCCTCCTAAGTCAGAACACTGAAGCTTTCTTT
.	.	TRBV6-4	TRBJ1-2	CASSDSGNGYTF	TGTGCCAGCAGTGACTCAGGGAATGGCTACACCTTC
TRBD2	.	TRBV4-3	TRBJ2-2	CASSQNRILAGAANTGELFF	TGCGCCAGCAGCCAGAACCGGATCCTAGCGGGGGCCGCGAACACCGGGGAGCTGTTTTTT
.	.	TRBV19	TRBJ1-4	CASSRQTATNEKLFF	TGTGCCAGTAGTAGGCAGACTGCAACTAATGAAAAACTGTTTTTT
.	.	TRBV7-9	TRBJ1-6	CASDKSNNSPLHF	TGTGCCAGCGATAAATCAAATAATTCACCCCTCCACTTT
.	.	TRBV7-2	TRBJ2-1	CASSLGAGARNEQFF	TGTGCCAGCAGCTTAGGCGCGGGGGCGAGGAATGAGCAGTTCTTC
.	few	TRBV4-1	TRBJ1-5	CASSQDPSQPQHF	TGCGCCAGCAGCCAAGATCCCAGTCAGCCCCAGCATTTT
.	.	TRBV27	TRBJ2-5	CASSLRPVLGTQYF	TGTGCCAGCAGTTTAAGACCCGTTCTAGGGACCCAGTACTTC
.	.	TRBV7-2	TRBJ2-7	CASSLEVGYEQYF	TGTGCCAGCAGCTTAGAAGTGGGCTACGAGCAGTACTTC
.	.	TRBV30	TRBJ2-2	CAWRSSGTDTGELFF	TGTGCCTGGAGGTCAAGTGGCACGGACACCGGGGAGCTGTTTTTT
TRBD1	few	TRBV5-1	TRBJ1-2	CASAQSTGGADGYTF	TGCGCCAGCGCCCAGTCAACAGGGGGCGCGGATGGCTACACCTTC
.	few	TRBV2	TRBJ1-1	CASSEHGGQTEAFF	TGTGCCAGCAGTGAACATGGAGGGCAGACTGAAGCTTTCTTT
.	.	TRBV5-1	TRBJ1-1	CASSLAGDGGTEAFF	TGCGCCAGCAGCTTGGCCGGGGACGGGGGCACTGAAGCTTTCTTT
TRBD2	.	TRBV11-2	TRBJ2-7	CASSPPGLAGGNEQYF	TGTGCCAGCAGTCCTCCGGGACTAGCGGGGGGAAACGAGCAGTACTTC
.	once	TRBV5-6	TRBJ1-2	CASGQYLRGYTF	TGTGCCAGCGGACAGTACCTCCGTGGCTACACCTTC
.	few	TRBV6-5	TRBJ2-5	CASSYRERETQYF	TGTGCCAGCAGTTACAGGGAGCGGGAGACCCAGTACTTC
.	few	TRBV25-1	TRBJ1-4	CASSFGLQSEKLFF	TGTGCCAGCAGTTTTGGGCTGCAGTCCGAAAAACTGTTTTTT
.	.	TRBV29-1	TRBJ1-2	CSVGESANYGYTF	TGCAGCGTTGGGGAGTCAGCTAACTATGGCTACACCTTC